A single T cell receptor (beta chain) is shown here with its context. Its antigen is not identified. Coverage ceases 3 residues before the CDR3 finishes, and the germline J gene fills in the end. Libraries were prepared by immunoSEQ multiplex PCR; TCRdb keeps only in-frame clonotypes and omits some of them. The sample totals tens of thousands of clones. This specimen belongs to a study of T cells in women clearing cervical HPV infection. Whole-study context: Case blood drawn at lesion detection; control blood after infection cleared. With HLA typing for only a few women, HLA confounding remains possible. General study findings and limits: Cases carried less TRBV6-7 than controls: approximately 0.1% versus 0.16%.

Germline-derived CDR1 and CDR2 are SGHTA and FQGTGA. The CDR3 spans 15 residues. The ends were cut back, 5 bases at V and 2 bases at J, with 12 bases in the middle. This chain joins TRBV7-3 and TRBJ2-2, with D possibly matching TRBD1 (6 bases). This TCR was recovered from a woman between 18 and 70 years old with a cervical HPV16 infection that either progressed to CIN3+ or cleared (not recorded which). Specimen: blood buffy coat. CDR3 bases read: TGTGCCAGCAGCCCGCAGGGGAAAAACACCGGGGAG. Protein product: CASSPQGKNTGE. The entire CDR3 sequence reads CASSPQGKNTGELFF.